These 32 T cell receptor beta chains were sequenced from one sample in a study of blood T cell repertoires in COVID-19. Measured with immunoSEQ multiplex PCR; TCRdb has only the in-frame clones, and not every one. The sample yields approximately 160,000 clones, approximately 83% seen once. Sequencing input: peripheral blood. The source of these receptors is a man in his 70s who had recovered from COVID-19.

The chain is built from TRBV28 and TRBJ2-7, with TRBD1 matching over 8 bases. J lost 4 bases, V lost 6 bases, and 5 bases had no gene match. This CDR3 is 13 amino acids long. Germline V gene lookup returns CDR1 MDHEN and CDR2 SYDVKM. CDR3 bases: TGTGCCAGCAGGACAGGGGCCCCATACGAGCAGTACTTC. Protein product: CASRTGAPYEQYF.

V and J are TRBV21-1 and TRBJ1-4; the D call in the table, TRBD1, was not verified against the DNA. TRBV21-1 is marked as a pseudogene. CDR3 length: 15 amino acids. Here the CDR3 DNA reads TGTGCCAGCAGCTCCAGGACAGGAGCTAATGAAAAACTGTTTTTT. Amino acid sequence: CASSSRTGANEKLFF.

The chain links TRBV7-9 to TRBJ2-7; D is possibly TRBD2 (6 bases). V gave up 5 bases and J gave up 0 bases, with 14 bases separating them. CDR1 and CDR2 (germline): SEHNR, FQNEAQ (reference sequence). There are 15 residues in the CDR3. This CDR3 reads CASSPRGGNSYEQYF. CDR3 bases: TGTGCCAGCAGCCCCCGTGGAGGGAACTCCTACGAGCAGTACTTC.

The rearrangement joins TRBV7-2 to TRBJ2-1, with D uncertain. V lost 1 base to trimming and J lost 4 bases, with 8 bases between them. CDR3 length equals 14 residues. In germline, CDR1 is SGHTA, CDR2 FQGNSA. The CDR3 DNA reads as TGTGCCAGCAGCTTAGGACTTGAATACAATGAGCAGTTCTTC. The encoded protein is CASSLGLEYNEQFF.

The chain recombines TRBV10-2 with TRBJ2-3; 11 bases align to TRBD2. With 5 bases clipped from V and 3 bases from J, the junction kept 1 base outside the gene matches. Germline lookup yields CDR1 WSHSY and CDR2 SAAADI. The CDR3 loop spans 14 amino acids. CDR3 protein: CASSLAGGTDTQYF. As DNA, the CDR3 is TGCGCCAGCAGTCTAGCGGGAGGTACAGATACGCAGTATTTT.

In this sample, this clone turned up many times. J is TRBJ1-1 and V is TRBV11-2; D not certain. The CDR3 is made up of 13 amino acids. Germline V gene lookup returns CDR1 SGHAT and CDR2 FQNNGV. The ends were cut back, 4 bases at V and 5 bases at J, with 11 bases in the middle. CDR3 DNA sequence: TGTGCCAGCAGCTCCCCGGGGTGGACTGAAGCTTTCTTT. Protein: CASSSPGWTEAFF.

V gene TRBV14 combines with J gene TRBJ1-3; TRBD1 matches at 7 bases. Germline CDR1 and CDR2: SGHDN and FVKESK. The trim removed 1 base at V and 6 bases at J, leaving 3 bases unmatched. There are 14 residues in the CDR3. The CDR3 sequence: CASSQVGTANTIYF. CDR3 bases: TGTGCCAGCAGCCAAGTCGGGACAGCAAACACCATATATTTT.

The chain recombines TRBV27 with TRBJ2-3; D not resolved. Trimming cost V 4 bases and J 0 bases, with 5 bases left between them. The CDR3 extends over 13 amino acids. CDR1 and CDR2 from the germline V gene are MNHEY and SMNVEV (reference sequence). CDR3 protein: CASSSLSTDTQYF. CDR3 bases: TGTGCCAGCAGTTCCCTAAGCACAGATACGCAGTATTTT.

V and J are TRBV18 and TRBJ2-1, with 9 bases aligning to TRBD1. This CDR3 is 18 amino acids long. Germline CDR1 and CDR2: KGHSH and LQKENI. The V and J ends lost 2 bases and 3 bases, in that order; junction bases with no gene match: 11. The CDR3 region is CASSPFAGQGTYYNEQFF. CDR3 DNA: TGTGCCAGCTCACCATTTGCGGGACAGGGTACGTACTACAATGAGCAGTTCTTC.

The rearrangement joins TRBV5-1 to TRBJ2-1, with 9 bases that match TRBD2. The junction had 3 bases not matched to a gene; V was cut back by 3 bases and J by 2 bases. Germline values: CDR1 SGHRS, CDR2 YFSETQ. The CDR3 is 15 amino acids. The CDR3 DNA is TGCGCCAGCAGCTCGGCGGGAGGGGCCTACAATGAGCAGTTCTTC. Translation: CASSSAGGAYNEQFF.

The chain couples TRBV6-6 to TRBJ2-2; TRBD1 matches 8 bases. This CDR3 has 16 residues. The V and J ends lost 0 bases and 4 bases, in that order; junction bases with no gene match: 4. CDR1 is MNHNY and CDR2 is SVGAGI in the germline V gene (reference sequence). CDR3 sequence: CASSYSGRGLTGELFF. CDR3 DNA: TGTGCCAGCAGTTACTCGGGCAGGGGGCTCACCGGGGAGCTGTTTTTT.

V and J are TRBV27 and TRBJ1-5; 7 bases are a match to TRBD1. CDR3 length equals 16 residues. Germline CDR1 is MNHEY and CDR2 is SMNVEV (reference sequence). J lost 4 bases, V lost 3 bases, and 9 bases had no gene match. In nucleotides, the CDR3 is TGTGCCAGCAGTTTCGCCCCCGGGACAGTTAATCAGCCCCAGCATTTT. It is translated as CASSFAPGTVNQPQHF.

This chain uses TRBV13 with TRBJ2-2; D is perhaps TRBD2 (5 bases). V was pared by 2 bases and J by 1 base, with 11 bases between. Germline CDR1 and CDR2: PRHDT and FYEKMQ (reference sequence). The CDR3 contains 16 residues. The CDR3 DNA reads TGTGCCAGCAGCTTAAGCGGCCGAGGGAACACCGGGGAGCTGTTTTTT. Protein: CASSLSGRGNTGELFF.

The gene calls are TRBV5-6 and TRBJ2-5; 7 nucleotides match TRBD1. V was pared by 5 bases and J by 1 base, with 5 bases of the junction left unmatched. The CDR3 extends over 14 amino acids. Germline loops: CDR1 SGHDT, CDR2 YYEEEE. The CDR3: CASRSGQTQETQYF. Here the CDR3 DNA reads TGTGCCAGCAGATCGGGACAGACCCAAGAGACCCAGTACTTC. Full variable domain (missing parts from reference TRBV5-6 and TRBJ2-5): DAGVTQSPTHLIKTRGQQVTLRCSPKSGHDTVSWYQQALGQGPQFIFQYYEEEERQRGNFPDRFSGHQFPNYSSELNVNALLLGDSALYLCASRSGQTQETQYFGPGTRLLVL.

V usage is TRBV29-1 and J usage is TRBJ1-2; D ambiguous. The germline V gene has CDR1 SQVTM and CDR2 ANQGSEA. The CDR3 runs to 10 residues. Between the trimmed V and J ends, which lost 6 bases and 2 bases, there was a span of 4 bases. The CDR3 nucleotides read TGCAGCGTACTGAACTATGGCTACACCTTC. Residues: CSVLNYGYTF.

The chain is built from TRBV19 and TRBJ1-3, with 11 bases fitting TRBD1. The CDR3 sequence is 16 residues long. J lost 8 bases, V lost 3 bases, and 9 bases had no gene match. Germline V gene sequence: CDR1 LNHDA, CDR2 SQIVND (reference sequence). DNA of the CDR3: TGTGCCAGTAGTATTGCTCCAGGACAGGGGGCTTACACCATATATTTT. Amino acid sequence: CASSIAPGQGAYTIYF.

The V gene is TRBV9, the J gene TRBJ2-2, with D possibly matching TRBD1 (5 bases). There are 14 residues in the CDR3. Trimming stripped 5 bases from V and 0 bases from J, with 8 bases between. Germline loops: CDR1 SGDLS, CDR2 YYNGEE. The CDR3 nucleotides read TGTGCCAGCAGGGGGCCCTCGAACACCGGGGAGCTGTTTTTT. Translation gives CASRGPSNTGELFF.

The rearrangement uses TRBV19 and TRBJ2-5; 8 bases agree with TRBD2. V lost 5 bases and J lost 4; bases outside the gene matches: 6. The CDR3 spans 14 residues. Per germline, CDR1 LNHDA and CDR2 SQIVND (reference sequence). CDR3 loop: CASSDPAGGETQYF. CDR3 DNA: TGTGCCAGTAGTGACCCGGCGGGGGGAGAGACCCAGTACTTC.

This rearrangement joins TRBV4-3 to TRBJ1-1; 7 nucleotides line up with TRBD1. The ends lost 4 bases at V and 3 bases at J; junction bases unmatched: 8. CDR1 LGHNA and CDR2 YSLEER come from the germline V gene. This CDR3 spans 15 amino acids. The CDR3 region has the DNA TGCGCCAGCAGCCGTGACAGGGTATGGGACACTGAAGCTTTCTTT. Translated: CASSRDRVWDTEAFF.

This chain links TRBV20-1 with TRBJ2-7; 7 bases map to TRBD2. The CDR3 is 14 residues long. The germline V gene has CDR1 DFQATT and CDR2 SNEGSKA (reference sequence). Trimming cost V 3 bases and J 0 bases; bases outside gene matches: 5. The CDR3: CSASEQRGSYEQYF. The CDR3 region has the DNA TGCAGTGCTAGTGAACAGCGGGGCTCCTACGAGCAGTACTTC.

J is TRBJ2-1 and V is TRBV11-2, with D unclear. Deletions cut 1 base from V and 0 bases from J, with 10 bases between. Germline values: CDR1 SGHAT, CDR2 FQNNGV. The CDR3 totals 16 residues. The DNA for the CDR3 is TGTGCCAGCAGCTTAGGCGGCTTTAGCTCCTACAATGAGCAGTTCTTC. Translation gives CASSLGGFSSYNEQFF.

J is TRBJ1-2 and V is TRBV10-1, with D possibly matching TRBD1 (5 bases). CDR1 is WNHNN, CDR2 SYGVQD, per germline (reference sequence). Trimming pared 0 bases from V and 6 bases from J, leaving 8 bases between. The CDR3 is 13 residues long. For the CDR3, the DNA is TGCGCCAGCAGTGAGTCAAGGGGTAATGGCTACACCTTC. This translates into CASSESRGNGYTF.

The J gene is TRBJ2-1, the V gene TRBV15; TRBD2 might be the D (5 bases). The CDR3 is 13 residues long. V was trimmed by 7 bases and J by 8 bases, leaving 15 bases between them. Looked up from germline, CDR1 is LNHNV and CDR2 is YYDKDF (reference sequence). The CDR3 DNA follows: TGTGCCACCAAGGCTAGCTTTTTAGATGAGCAGTTCTTC. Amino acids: CATKASFLDEQFF. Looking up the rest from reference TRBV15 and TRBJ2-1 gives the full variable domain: DAMVIQNPRYQVTQFGKPVTLSCSQTLNHNVMYWYQQKSSQAPKLLFHYYDKDFNNEADTPDNFQSRRPNTSFCFLDIRSPGLGDTAMYLCATKASFLDEQFFGPGTRLTVL.

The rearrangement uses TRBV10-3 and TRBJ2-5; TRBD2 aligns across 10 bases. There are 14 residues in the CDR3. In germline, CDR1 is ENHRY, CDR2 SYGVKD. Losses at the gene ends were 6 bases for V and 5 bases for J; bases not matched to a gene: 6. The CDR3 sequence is CAISTSGIGETQYF. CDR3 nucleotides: TGTGCCATCAGCACTAGCGGGATAGGTGAGACCCAGTACTTC.

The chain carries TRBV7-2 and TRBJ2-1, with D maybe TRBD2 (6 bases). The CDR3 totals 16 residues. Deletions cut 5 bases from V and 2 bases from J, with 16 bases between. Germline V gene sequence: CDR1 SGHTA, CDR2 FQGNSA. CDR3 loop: CASSRDFPRPYNEQFF. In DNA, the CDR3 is TGTGCCAGCAGCAGGGACTTCCCCCGACCCTACAATGAGCAGTTCTTC.

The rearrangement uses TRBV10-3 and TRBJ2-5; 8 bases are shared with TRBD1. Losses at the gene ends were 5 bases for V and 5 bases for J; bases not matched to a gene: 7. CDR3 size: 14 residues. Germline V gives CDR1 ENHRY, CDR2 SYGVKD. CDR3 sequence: CAISMTTGGETQYF. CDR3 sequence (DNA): TGTGCCATCAGTATGACCACAGGGGGGGAGACCCAGTACTTC.

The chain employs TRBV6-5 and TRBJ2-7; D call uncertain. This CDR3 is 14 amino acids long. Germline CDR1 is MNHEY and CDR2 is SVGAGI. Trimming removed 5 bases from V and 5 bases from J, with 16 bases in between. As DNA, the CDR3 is TGTGCCAGCAGTCCTCAGTCAGGTTCTAACGAGCAGTACTTC. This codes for CASSPQSGSNEQYF.

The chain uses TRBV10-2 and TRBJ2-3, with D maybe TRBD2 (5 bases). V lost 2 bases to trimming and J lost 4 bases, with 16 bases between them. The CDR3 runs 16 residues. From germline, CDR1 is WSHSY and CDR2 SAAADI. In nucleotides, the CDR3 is TGCGCCAGCAGTGAGGAAGGACTTGCAAGGGCAGATACGCAGTATTTT. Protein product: CASSEEGLARADTQYF.

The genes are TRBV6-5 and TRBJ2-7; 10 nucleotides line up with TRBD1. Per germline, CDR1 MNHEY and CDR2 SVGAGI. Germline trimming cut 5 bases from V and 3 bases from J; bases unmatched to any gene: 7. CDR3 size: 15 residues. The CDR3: CASSTNDRGLYEQYF. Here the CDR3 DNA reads TGTGCCAGCAGTACAAATGACAGGGGGCTCTACGAGCAGTACTTC.

In DNA, the CDR3 is TGTGCCAGCAGCCCCCCGGACAGGGGGCTTTGGGACGAGCAGTACTTC. It translates to CASSPPDRGLWDEQYF. V and J are TRBV5-8 and TRBJ2-7; 11 nucleotides agree with TRBD1. The ends lost 4 bases at V and 5 bases at J; junction bases unmatched: 11. Germline CDR1 SGHTS, CDR2 YDEGEE. The CDR3 totals 16 residues.

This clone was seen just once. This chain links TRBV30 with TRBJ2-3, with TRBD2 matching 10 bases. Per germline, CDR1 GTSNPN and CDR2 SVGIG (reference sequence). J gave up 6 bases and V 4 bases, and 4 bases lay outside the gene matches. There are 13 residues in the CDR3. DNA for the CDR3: TGTGCCTGGACACCGGGACTAGCGGATACGCAGTATTTT. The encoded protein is CAWTPGLADTQYF. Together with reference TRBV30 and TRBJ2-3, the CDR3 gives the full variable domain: SQTIHQWPATLVQPVGSPLSLECTVEGTSNPNLYWYRQAAGRGLQLLFYSVGIGQISSEVPQNLSASRPQDRQFILSSKKLLLSDSGFYLCAWTPGLADTQYFGPGTRLTVL.

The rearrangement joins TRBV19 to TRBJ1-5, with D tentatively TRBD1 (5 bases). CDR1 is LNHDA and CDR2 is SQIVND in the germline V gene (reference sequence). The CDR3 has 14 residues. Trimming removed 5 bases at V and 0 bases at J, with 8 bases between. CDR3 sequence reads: CASSHDSSNQPQHF. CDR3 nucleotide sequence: TGTGCCAGTAGTCACGACAGTAGCAATCAGCCCCAGCATTTT.